This T cell receptor beta chain comes out of a study of T cells after yellow fever vaccination (dated by TCRdb to the late 2010s). General notes on the study: The SMART-Seq v4 Ultra Low Input RNA kit was used to prepare libraries from fractions with low cell numbers. To track T-cell clones before and after primary and booster YFV17D yellow fever vaccination, bulk TCR alpha and beta repertoires were sequenced longitudinally. The cohort comprised two healthy male donors, one aged 18 to 29 and one aged 30 to 40 years. Blood was drawn at multiple timepoints before and after primary and secondary immunization, with bulk PBMC replicates and cell subsets isolated.

The meaning of the sample's treatment or condition label: live attenuated yellow fever vaccine strain. PBMCs were isolated from peripheral blood using a standard Ficoll-Paque protocol. Dynabeads CD4 and CD8 positive selection kits were used to isolate the CD4 and CD8 T-cell fractions. TriZol was used to extract RNA from bulk PBMCs, from CD4 and CD8 fractions, and from dextramer-positive and dextramer-negative fractions. Taken from cysteine to phenylalanine, the CDR3 has 11 residues. Here the CDR3 DNA is all that survives: 33 bases in frame from base 1. The trim is 5 bases for V and 9 bases for J, with a gap of 10 bases between the germline ends. In the germline V gene, CDR1 corresponds to MDHEN and CDR2 to SYDVKM. General findings and caveats noted by the study authors: A small fraction of clonotypes showed up in both the CD4 and CD8 compartments, probably as a result of convergent recombination. Because the study included only two donors, the extent to which the findings can be generalized is limited. Most clones expanded after primary vaccination were re-detected after the booster (almost 97% of CD4 and about nine tenths of CD8), suggesting broad memory maintenance. Computational filtering was needed because FACS-sorted repertoires could contain abundant contaminating clonotypes from the bulk population. The secondary T-cell response was weaker than the primary response but faster, peaking on day 5 instead of day 15.

This clonotype was seen at least ten times. No cognate antigen has been identified for it. No qualities accompany the bases; no much larger clone lies one base away. TCRdb shows the sequencer as Illumina NovaSeq 6000. TCR cDNA was synthesized by 5'RACE template switching, which introduced a universal primer site and unique molecular identifiers. cDNA synthesis was primed from both the TCR alpha and TCR beta constant segments. Libraries were amplified in two PCR steps, with sample barcodes and sequencing adapters added in the second step. Sequencing of the libraries was done on either Illumina HiSeq 2500 (2x100 bp) or NovaSeq (2x150 bp). The authors processed their data as follows. MIGEC handled demultiplexing of reads and collapsing into UMI consensus sequences, while MiXCR performed V(D)J alignment. Vaccine-responding clonotypes were defined with edgeR using replicate PBMC samples, requiring FDR below 0.01 and a log2 fold change above 5 up to day 15. Each bulk clonotype received a CD4 or CD8 identity based on whether the sequenced CD4 or CD8 repertoire contained that clonotype at higher abundance. Clones were called with MiXCR by TCRdb after fastp trimmed the public reads at Q25, and only in-frame beta chains were retained. Identical CDR3 protein sequences are pooled into one entry, listed with their most common genes and DNA. The V and J calls reflect TCRdb's pipeline rather than the authors' work. The sample table holds 200,000 to 250,000 distinct CDR3 sequences, of which about 3% were seen once. The ten largest clonotypes hold about 3% of the sample.

The sequence came from a man younger than 30 who received the YFV17D yellow fever vaccine. Source: CD4+ T cells sorted from PBMCs, taken 10 days after the yellow fever booster vaccination. The V gene is TRBV28 and the J gene is TRBJ1-1, and TRBD1 may be the D gene, going by 5 matching bases. The CDR3 reads CASSNAGKAFF. The DNA sequence is as follows: TGTGCCAGCAGTAACGCAGGGAAAGCTTTCTTT.